This TCR beta chain was observed in a study of T cells in Graves' hyperthyroidism and ophthalmopathy. The overall study: Before treatment of any kind, peripheral blood was taken at initial diagnosis. Findings and limits, study-wide: Patients with ophthalmopathy were separated from those with stable hyperthyroidism by a 13 V-J model. In validation, the model predicted ophthalmopathy. These predictions came a median roughly six months before onset.

About this clonotype itself: Its specificity is unknown.

Each 10 ml fresh peripheral blood draw supplied the PBMCs. The TCR beta CDR3 regions underwent amplification using RNA transcripts as the source. First-round RT-PCR of the TCR CDR3 relied on the HTBI primer set. TCRdb redid the calling of the multiplex PCR reads with MiXCR, one entry per CDR3 protein. Of 400,000 or so distinct CDR3 sequences listed, approximately 16% are singletons. The source of this sequence is a woman in her fifties or sixties with Graves' ophthalmopathy. The sequencing input was blood.

CDR3 protein: CASSLTRQRETHNEQFF. For the CDR3, the DNA is TGTGCCAGCAGCTTAACCCGCCAGCGGGAGACCCACAATGAGCAGTTCTTC. J is TRBJ2-1 and V is TRBV11-2, with 8 bases lining up with TRBD2. V shed 2 bases, J shed 5 bases, and the junction held 11 bases outside the gene matches. The germline gives CDR1 SGHAT, CDR2 FQNNGV. The CDR3 contains 17 residues.